This TCR beta chain was captured by sequencing in a study of vaccination and CD4 T cells after COVID-19. About the study: Overlapping spike peptides of SARS-CoV-2, HCoV-NL63, HCoV-OC43 and HCoV-229E stimulated the cells.

Stated treatment: roughly ten-day PBMC culture with coronavirus spike peptide pools or control peptides (ViraFEST assay). The collection of CD4+ T cells from the unexposed donor took place before the COVID-19 pandemic (2011-2018). As concerns this clonotype: Its antigen is not known.

The study sequenced cultured CD4+ T cell DNA using the Oncomine TCR Beta short-read assay. Genomic DNA was isolated from cultured CD4+ T cells. TCRdb fed the PCR reads into MiXCR, producing one record per CDR3 protein. This table holds 8,000 to 10,000 distinct CDR3 sequences, 28% found once. Germline CDR1 reads MNHEY; CDR2 reads SVGEGT. CDR3 size: 16 residues. Trimming removed 0 bases from V and 6 bases from J; junction bases left unmatched: 6. This chain joins TRBV6-2 or TRBV6-3 and TRBJ1-5; 9 bases agree with TRBD1. Sequenced: CD4+ T cells from blood, cultured in vitro. This TCR was recovered from a human donor in good health. CDR3 sequence reads: CASSYSGTGGGQPQHF. The CDR3 nucleotides are TGTGCCAGCAGTTACTCGGGTACAGGGGGCGGTCAGCCCCAGCATTTT.